This T cell receptor beta chain was recorded in a study of blood T cell repertoires in COVID-19. Authors' methods: From reference gene primer amplification, estimates of nucleated cell counts were derived. Clones were read by immunoSEQ multiplex PCR, and TCRdb kept only the in-frame ones, dropping some. The V and J calls and clone size are taken from that table; D and trimming were inferred from the DNA. Here the sample spans about 160,000 clones, approximately 84% being singletons. This clone was found a few times. V lost 7 bases to trimming and J lost 1 base; unmatched junction nucleotides: 9. This CDR3 region has 16 residues. Germline V gene sequence: CDR1 SEHNR, CDR2 FQNEAQ (reference sequence).

The J gene is TRBJ2-3, the V gene TRBV7-9; 9 positions match TRBD1. This clonotype was obtained from an elderly woman with acute or convalescent COVID-19. Input material: peripheral blood. The CDR3: CASNGQGRGGTDTQYF. In nucleotides, the CDR3 is TGTGCCAGCAACGGACAGGGGAGAGGGGGCACAGATACGCAGTATTTT.